These 10 T cell receptor beta chains originate from one sample sequenced in a study of T cell responses to AZD1222 COVID-19 vaccine. Only in-frame clones appear in the TCRdb table, and some are missing; sequencing was by immunoSEQ multiplex PCR. The sample shows about 150,000 clones, approximately 83% of them seen only once. The specimen comprised peripheral blood, sampled on day 0 of AZD1222 vaccination. The receptors stem from an adult in good health.

The gene calls are TRBV30 and TRBJ2-5, with 8 nucleotides matching TRBD1. V shed 8 bases, J shed 2 bases, and the junction held 10 bases outside the gene matches. This CDR3 region has 14 residues. Germline lookup yields CDR1 GTSNPN and CDR2 SVGIG (reference sequence). The CDR3 here is CATSRGPLQETQYF. As DNA, the CDR3 is TGTGCCACGAGCAGGGGGCCGCTACAAGAGACCCAGTACTTC.

The genes are TRBV7-9 and TRBJ1-6; weak D call: TRBD1 (5 bases). This CDR3 is 15 amino acids long. Trimming took off 2 bases at V and 8 bases at J, with 13 bases between the two ends. Germline assignment: CDR1 SEHNR and CDR2 FQNEAQ (reference sequence). The CDR3 sequence is CASSLMGTGDSPLHF. The DNA for the CDR3 is TGTGCCAGCAGCTTAATGGGCACGGGGGATTCACCCCTCCACTTT.

CDR3 sequence (DNA): TGTGCCAGCAGCCACAAAACCTCCTCCTATGGCTACACCTTC. Translating gives CASSHKTSSYGYTF. The V and J genes are TRBV3-1 (or the pseudogene TRBV3-2) and TRBJ1-2, with D hard to call. Looked up from germline, CDR1 is LGHDT and CDR2 is YNNKEL (reference sequence). The CDR3 length is 14 residues. V was clipped by 3 bases and J by 4 bases, with 12 bases between them.

The chain couples TRBV6-7 to TRBJ2-5; weak D call: TRBD1 (6 bases). TRBV6-7 is given ORF status, its function remaining uncertain. The CDR3 contains 15 residues. Trimming stripped 11 bases from V and 2 bases from J, with 21 bases between. The CDR3 here is CALMPRGPVQETQYF. The CDR3 nucleotides read TGTGCCTTAATGCCCAGGGGCCCTGTTCAAGAGACCCAGTACTTC.

The chain employs TRBV6-5 and TRBJ1-3, with D possibly TRBD1 on 6 matching bases. Trimming removed 6 bases at V and 0 bases at J, with 12 bases between. The V gene's germline CDR1 is MNHEY and CDR2 SVGAGI. The CDR3 runs 15 residues. CDR3: CASRTDRSSGNTIYF. In DNA form, the CDR3 reads TGTGCCAGCAGAACCGACAGGAGCTCTGGAAACACCATATATTTT.

In nucleotides, the CDR3 is TGTGCCAGCAGCTCGGACGTTAACACTGAAGCTTTCTTT. Amino acids: CASSSDVNTEAFF. V gene TRBV5-6 combines with J gene TRBJ1-1; D gene ambiguous. CDR1 and CDR2 (germline): SGHDT, YYEEEE. With 3 bases removed from V and 2 bases from J, the gap between germline ends came to 8 bases. The CDR3 runs 13 residues. The full variable domain, completed using reference TRBV5-6 and TRBJ1-1, is DAGVTQSPTHLIKTRGQQVTLRCSPKSGHDTVSWYQQALGQGPQFIFQYYEEEERQRGNFPDRFSGHQFPNYSSELNVNALLLGDSALYLCASSSDVNTEAFFGQGTRLTVV.

J is TRBJ1-4 and V is TRBV7-8, with no clear D. The CDR3 covers 17 residues. Trimming shortened V by 0 bases and J by 7 bases, and 18 bases separated the two germline ends. CDR1 and CDR2 (germline): SGHVS, FQNEAQ. CDR3: CASSLAGFGRVTEKLFF. DNA of the CDR3: TGTGCCAGCAGCTTAGCTGGTTTCGGTAGGGTTACTGAAAAACTGTTTTTT.

This clone appeared a single time. The chain carries TRBV7-2 and TRBJ1-6, with D unresolved. The V end lost 5 bases, the J end lost 6 bases, and 17 bases lay between the germline ends. Germline CDR1 reads SGHTA; CDR2 reads FQGNSA. CDR3 length equals 16 residues. The CDR3 region has the DNA TGTGCCAGCAGCGTGGACTTTTTCGGCCCTAATTCACCCCTCCACTTT. It yields the protein CASSVDFFGPNSPLHF.

The chain recombines TRBV6-5 with TRBJ1-2, with 9 nucleotides matching TRBD1. Germline CDR1 reads MNHEY; CDR2 reads SVGAGI. The CDR3 is 15 residues long. The J segment lost 6 bases and the V segment lost 5 bases, leaving 10 bases of the junction unmatched. CDR3 sequence: CASSPGQGISHGYTF. CDR3 DNA: TGTGCCAGCAGTCCCGGACAGGGGATTTCCCATGGCTACACCTTC.

A single count supports this clone. The chain is built from TRBV7-2 and TRBJ1-2; 7 bases agree with TRBD1. Unmatched junction bases numbered 13, after V lost 2 bases and J lost 4 bases. The length of the CDR3 is 17 residues. Germline V CDR1 and CDR2: SGHTA, FQGNSA. The DNA of the CDR3 is TGTGCCAGCAGCTTAACCTCTGGGGGGGACAGAAGCTATGGCTACACCTTC. Its protein product is CASSLTSGGDRSYGYTF.